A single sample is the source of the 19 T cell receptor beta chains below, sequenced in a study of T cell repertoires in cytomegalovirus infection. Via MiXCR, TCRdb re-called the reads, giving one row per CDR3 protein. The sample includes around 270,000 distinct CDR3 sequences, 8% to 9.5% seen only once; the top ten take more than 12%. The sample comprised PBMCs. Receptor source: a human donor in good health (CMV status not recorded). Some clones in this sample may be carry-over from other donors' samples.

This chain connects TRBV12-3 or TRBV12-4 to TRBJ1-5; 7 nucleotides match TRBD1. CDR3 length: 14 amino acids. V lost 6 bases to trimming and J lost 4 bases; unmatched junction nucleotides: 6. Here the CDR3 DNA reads TGTGCCAGCAGGGCGTCAGGGGGGAATCAGCCCCAGCATTTT. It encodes CASRASGGNQPQHF.

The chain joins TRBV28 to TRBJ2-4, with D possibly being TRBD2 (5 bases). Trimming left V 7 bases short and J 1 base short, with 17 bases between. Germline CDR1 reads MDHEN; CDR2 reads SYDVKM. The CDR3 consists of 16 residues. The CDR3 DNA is TGTGCCAGCACTCCGTCCGGGAAAGGGGCCAAAAACATTCAGTACTTC. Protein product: CASTPSGKGAKNIQYF. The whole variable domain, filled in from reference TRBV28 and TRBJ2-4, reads DVKVTQSSRYLVKRTGEKVFLECVQDMDHENMFWYRQDPGLGLRLIYFSYDVKMKEKGDIPEGYSVSREKKERFSLILESASTNQTSMYLCASTPSGKGAKNIQYFGAGTRLSVL.

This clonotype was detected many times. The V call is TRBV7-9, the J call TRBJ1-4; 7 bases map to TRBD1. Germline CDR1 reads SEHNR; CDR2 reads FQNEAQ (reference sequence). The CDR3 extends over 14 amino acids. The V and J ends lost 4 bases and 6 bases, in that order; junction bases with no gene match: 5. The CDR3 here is CASSSLQGDEKLFF. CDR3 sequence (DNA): TGTGCCAGCAGCTCGCTCCAGGGGGATGAAAAACTGTTTTTT. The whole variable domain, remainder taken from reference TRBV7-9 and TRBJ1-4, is DTGVSQNPRHKITKRGQNVTFRCDPISEHNRLYWYRQTLGQGPEFLTYFQNEAQLEKSRLLSDRFSAERPKGSFSTLEIQRTEQGDSAMYLCASSSLQGDEKLFFGSGTQLSVL.

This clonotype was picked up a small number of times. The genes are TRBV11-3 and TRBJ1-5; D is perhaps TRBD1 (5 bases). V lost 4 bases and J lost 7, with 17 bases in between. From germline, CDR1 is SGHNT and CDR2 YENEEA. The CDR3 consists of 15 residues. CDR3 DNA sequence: TGTGCCAGCAGCTCCCGCTCACAGGTAGAACAGCCCCAGCATTTT. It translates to CASSSRSQVEQPQHF. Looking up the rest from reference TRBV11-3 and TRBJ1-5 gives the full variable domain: EAGVVQSPRYKIIEKKQPVAFWCNPISGHNTLYWYLQNLGQGPELLIRYENEEAVDDSQLPKDRFSAERLKGVDSTLKIQPAELGDSAVYLCASSSRSQVEQPQHFGDGTRLSIL.

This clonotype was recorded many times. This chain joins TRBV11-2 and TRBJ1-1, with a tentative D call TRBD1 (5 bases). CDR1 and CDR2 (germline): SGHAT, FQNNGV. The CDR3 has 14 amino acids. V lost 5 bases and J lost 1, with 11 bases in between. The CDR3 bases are TGTGCCAGCAGCCGTTTACAGGAGAACACTGAAGCTTTCTTT. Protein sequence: CASSRLQENTEAFF.

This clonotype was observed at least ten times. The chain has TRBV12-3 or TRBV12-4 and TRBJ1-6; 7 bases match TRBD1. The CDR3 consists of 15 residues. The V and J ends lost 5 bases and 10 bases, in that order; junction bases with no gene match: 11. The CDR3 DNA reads TGTGCCAGCAGTCCATATACAGGGGCTGGATCACCCCTCCACTTT. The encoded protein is CASSPYTGAGSPLHF.

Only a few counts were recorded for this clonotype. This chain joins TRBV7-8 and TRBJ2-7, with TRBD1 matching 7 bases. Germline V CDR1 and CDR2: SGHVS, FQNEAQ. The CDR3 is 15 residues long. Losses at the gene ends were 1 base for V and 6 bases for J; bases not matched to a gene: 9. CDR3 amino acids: CASSLVQGGPSEQYF. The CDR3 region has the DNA TGTGCCAGCAGCTTAGTTCAAGGGGGCCCTTCCGAGCAGTACTTC.

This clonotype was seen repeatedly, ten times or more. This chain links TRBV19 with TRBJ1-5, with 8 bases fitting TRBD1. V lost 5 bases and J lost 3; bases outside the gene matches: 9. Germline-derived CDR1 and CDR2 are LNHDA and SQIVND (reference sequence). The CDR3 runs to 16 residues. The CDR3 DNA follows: TGTGCCAGTAGTCGGAGACAGGGGCTAAACAATCAGCCCCAGCATTTT. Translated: CASSRRQGLNNQPQHF.

CDR3 coding DNA: TGTGCCAGCCGTAGTCCGGGCCCAGCTAACTATGGCTACACCTTC. Translation: CASRSPGPANYGYTF. V is TRBV2 and J is TRBJ1-2; D ambiguous. Germline loops: CDR1 SNHLY, CDR2 FYNNEI. V lost 8 bases and J lost 0, with 16 bases in between. The CDR3 contains 15 residues.

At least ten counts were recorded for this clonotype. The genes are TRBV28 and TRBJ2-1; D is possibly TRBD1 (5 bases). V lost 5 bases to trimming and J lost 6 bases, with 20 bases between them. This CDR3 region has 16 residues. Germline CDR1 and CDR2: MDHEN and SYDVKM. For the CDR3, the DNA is TGTGCCAGCAGTAGACTGGGGCAGGGTCTAGGCAATGAGCAGTTCTTC. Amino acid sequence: CASSRLGQGLGNEQFF.

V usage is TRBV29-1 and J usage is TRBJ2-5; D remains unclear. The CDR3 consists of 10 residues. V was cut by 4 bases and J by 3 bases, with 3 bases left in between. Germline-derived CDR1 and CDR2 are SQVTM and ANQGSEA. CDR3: CSVAEETQYF. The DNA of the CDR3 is TGCAGCGTTGCAGAAGAGACCCAGTACTTC.

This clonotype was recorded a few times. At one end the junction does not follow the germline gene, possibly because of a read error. The CDR3 DNA reads TGTGCCAGCAGCCAAGACTGGCCTGATCCTAATGGGAGGCCCCAGCATTTT. Translating gives CASSQDWPDPNGRPQHF. The chain employs TRBV4-1 and TRBJ1-5; D is ambiguous. The CDR3 loop spans 17 amino acids. The V gene's germline CDR1 is MGHRA and CDR2 YSYEKL.

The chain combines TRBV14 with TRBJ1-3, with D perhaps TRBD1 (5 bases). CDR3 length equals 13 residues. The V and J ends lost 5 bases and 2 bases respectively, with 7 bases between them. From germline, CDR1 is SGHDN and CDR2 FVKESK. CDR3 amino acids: CASSGAAGNTIYF. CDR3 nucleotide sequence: TGTGCCAGCAGCGGGGCAGCTGGAAACACCATATATTTT.

The CDR3 region is CASSPPGLAGRVDNEQFF. Written as DNA, the CDR3 is TGTGCCAGCAGCCCGCCGGGACTAGCGGGGAGAGTCGACAATGAGCAGTTCTTC. The chain carries TRBV5-6 and TRBJ2-1; TRBD2 matches 13 bases. Per the germline V gene, CDR1 is SGHDT and CDR2 is YYEEEE. This CDR3 is 18 amino acids long. V shed 4 bases and J 5 bases; nucleotides not matched to a gene: 12.

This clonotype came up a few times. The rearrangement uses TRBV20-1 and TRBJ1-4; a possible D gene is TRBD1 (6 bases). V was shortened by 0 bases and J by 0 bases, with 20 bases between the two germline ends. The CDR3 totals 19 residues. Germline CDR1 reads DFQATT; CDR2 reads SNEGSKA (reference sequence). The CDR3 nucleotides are TGCAGTGCTAGAGATCTTCGGACAGCGAAACTTTCAACTAATGAAAAACTGTTTTTT. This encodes CSARDLRTAKLSTNEKLFF.

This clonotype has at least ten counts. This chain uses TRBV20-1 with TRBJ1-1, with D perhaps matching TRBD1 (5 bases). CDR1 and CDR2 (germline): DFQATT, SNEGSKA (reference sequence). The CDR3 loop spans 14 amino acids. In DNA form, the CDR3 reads TGCAGAGCTTTAGGGACTTCTGCGCACACTGAAGCTTTCTTT. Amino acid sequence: CRALGTSAHTEAFF.

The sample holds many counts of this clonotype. The CDR3 nucleotides read TGTGCCAGCAGCATAAGGGATGGAAACACCATATATTTT. It translates to CASSIRDGNTIYF. J is TRBJ1-3 and V is TRBV7-2; the D is unclear. The CDR3 spans 13 residues. Germline-derived CDR1 and CDR2 are SGHTA and FQGNSA. Trimming took off 5 bases at V and 3 bases at J, with 8 bases between the two ends.

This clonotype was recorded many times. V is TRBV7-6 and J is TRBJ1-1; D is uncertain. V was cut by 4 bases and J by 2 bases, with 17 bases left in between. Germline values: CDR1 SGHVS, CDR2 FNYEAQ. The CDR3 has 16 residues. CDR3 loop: CASSSGPPGSNTEAFF. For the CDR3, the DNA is TGTGCCAGCAGCTCCGGACCTCCCGGTTCTAACACTGAAGCTTTCTTT.

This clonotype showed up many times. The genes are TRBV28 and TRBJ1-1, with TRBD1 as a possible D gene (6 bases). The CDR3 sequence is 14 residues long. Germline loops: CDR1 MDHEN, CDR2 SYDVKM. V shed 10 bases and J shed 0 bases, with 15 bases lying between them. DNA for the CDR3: TGTGCCACCTGCCCGGGGGCAATGAACACTGAAGCTTTCTTT. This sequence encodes CATCPGAMNTEAFF. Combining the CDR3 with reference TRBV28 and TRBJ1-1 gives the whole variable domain DVKVTQSSRYLVKRTGEKVFLECVQDMDHENMFWYRQDPGLGLRLIYFSYDVKMKEKGDIPEGYSVSREKKERFSLILESASTNQTSMYLCATCPGAMNTEAFFGQGTRLTVV.